Listed below are T cell receptor beta chains from one sample, sequenced in a study of beta chain features in type 1 diabetes. The repertoire was sequenced with immunoSEQ multiplex PCR; TCRdb's copy has only in-frame clones and lacks some. The sample yields roughly 300,000 clones, less than 15% seen once. The sequencing sample was made of central memory CD4+ T cells from blood. The source of these receptors is a young man in good health. The CDR3 runs from the conserved cysteine through the conserved F or W. Each record gives: D gene, V gene, J gene, clone size, CDR3 protein, CDR3 DNA. A D gene is named only where the DNA matches it firmly. Some rows have no size entry. The others give once, few or many, or a class for an expanded clone.

>TRBD2|TRBV5-1|TRBJ2-3|NA
CASSKLAVTDTQYF
TGCGCCAGCAGTAAACTAGCGGTCACAGATACGCAGTATTTT
>TRBD1|TRBV11-2|TRBJ2-2|NA
CASSLIGAGGKAGELFF
TGTGCCAGCAGCTTAATCGGTGCAGGGGGCAAGGCCGGGGAGCTGTTTTTT
>NA|TRBV4-3|TRBJ1-1|few
CASSPRIGDRDTEAFF
TGCGCCAGCAGCCCGCGTATTGGGGATCGGGACACTGAAGCTTTCTTT
>NA|TRBV7-2|TRBJ1-1|few
CASSLNFFTNGDTEAFF
TGTGCCAGCAGCTTGAATTTTTTTACAAACGGAGACACTGAAGCTTTCTTT
>NA|TRBV5-4|TRBJ2-5|NA
CASSLVQARETQYF
TGTGCCAGCAGCTTGGTGCAGGCGCGGGAGACCCAGTACTTC
>TRBD2|TRBV2|TRBJ2-2|few
CASNPSGSAGELFF
TGTGCCAGCAACCCTAGCGGGAGCGCCGGGGAGCTGTTTTTT
>TRBD2|TRBV4-1|TRBJ2-3|NA
CASSQDEAGPDTQYF
TGCGCCAGCAGCCAAGATGAAGCGGGACCAGATACGCAGTATTTT
>NA|TRBV10-3|TRBJ2-2|few
CAISGVASAGTGELFF
TGTGCCATCAGTGGGGTAGCTAGTGCCGGGACCGGGGAGCTGTTTTTT
>TRBD1|TRBV9|TRBJ2-2|NA
CASRKGQDTGELFF
TGTGCCAGCAGAAAGGGACAGGACACCGGGGAGCTGTTTTTT
>NA|TRBV2|TRBJ2-1|many
CASRGDSNNEQFF
TGTGCCAGCAGGGGGGACTCCAACAATGAGCAGTTCTTC
>TRBD2|TRBV14|TRBJ2-1|NA
CASSHLPGLAGDRSYNEQFF
TGTGCCAGCAGCCACCTACCGGGACTAGCGGGTGATAGGTCCTACAATGAGCAGTTCTTC
>NA|TRBV7-2|TRBJ2-2|few
CASSLQGQDTGELFF
TGTGCCAGCAGCTTACAGGGGCAAGACACCGGGGAGCTGTTTTTT
>TRBD1|TRBV29-1|TRBJ1-5|NA
CSVVGTGGNQPQHF
TGCAGCGTTGTAGGGACAGGGGGCAATCAGCCCCAGCATTTT
>NA|TRBV14|TRBJ1-2|few
CASSQGLGGASYGYTF
TGTGCCAGCAGCCAAGGGCTAGGAGGGGCCTCCTATGGCTACACCTTC
>TRBD1|TRBV9|TRBJ2-7|NA
CASSVATGASYEQYF
TGTGCCAGCAGCGTAGCTACAGGGGCTTCCTACGAGCAGTACTTC
>TRBD2|TRBV6-1|TRBJ2-7|few
CASRGSGAGNYEQYF
TGTGCCAGCAGGGGGAGCGGGGCGGGAAACTACGAGCAGTACTTC
>TRBD1|TRBV11-2|TRBJ1-3|few
CASSLGTGGSGNTIYF
TGTGCCAGCAGCTTGGGGACAGGGGGCTCTGGAAACACCATATATTTT
>NA|TRBV7-2|TRBJ1-2|few
CASSSPGAPHGYTF
TGTGCCAGCAGCTCACCGGGGGCTCCCCATGGCTACACCTTC
>NA|TRBV28|TRBJ2-3|NA
CASSQTPPRTDTQYF
TGTGCCAGCAGCCAGACCCCGCCCCGCACAGATACGCAGTATTTT
>TRBD2|TRBV7-3|TRBJ2-3|NA
CASSLPPRLAGKTDTQYF
TGTGCCAGCAGCTTACCCCCCCGACTAGCGGGAAAGACAGATACGCAGTATTTT
>NA|TRBV4-3|TRBJ2-7|NA
CASSQDTQNDYEQYF
TGCGCCAGCAGCCAAGACACCCAGAACGACTACGAGCAGTACTTC
>TRBD1|TRBV2|TRBJ2-5|NA
CASGTGGVETQYF
TGTGCCAGCGGAACAGGGGGCGTCGAGACCCAGTACTTC
>NA|TRBV6-5|TRBJ2-1|NA
CASSNPGLAYNEQFF
TGTGCCAGCAGTAACCCAGGACTGGCTTACAATGAGCAGTTCTTC
>NA|TRBV10-3|TRBJ2-1|few
CAIRGTPLDEQFF
TGTGCCATCAGGGGGACACCCCTCGATGAGCAGTTCTTC
>TRBD2|TRBV2|TRBJ2-5|many
CASSVGGGARQETQYF
TGTGCCAGCAGTGTCGGCGGGGGAGCGCGCCAAGAGACCCAGTACTTC
>NA|TRBV2|TRBJ1-2|NA
CASSEPRGGASYGYTF
TGTGCCAGCAGTGAACCGAGGGGAGGGGCGAGCTATGGCTACACCTTC
>NA|TRBV9|TRBJ2-1|few
CASSVGHNEQFF
TGTGCCAGCAGCGTAGGCCACAATGAGCAGTTCTTC
>NA|TRBV10-3|TRBJ2-1|NA
CATSGAASNEQFF
TGTGCCACCTCCGGGGCAGCTTCCAATGAGCAGTTCTTC
>NA|TRBV6-5|TRBJ1-5|NA
CASGNWDQPQHF
TGTGCCAGCGGAAACTGGGATCAGCCCCAGCATTTT